This T cell receptor beta chain was found in a study of blood T cell repertoires in COVID-19. Across the whole study: Researchers got acute and convalescent COVID-19 samples from the United States, Italy and Spain.

In the study's own analysis: Counts of nucleated cells, estimated from reference gene primer amplification, were obtained. The table came from immunoSEQ multiplex PCR; TCRdb's copy has only in-frame clones and leaves some out. Clone size and the V and J calls come from that table; the DNA yielded D and trimming. The sample lists nearly 300,000 clones, roughly 84% seen once, with roughly 1.5% in the top ten. Germline loops: CDR1 SGHNT, CDR2 YYREEE (reference sequence). This CDR3 spans 13 amino acids. V was cut by 2 bases and J by 1 base, with 6 bases left in between. The clonotype originates from a human donor with COVID-19, enrolled during active disease. The donor label of this sample is uncertain. The sample consisted of peripheral blood. The chain couples TRBV5-4 to TRBJ1-2; a possible D gene is TRBD1 (6 bases). CDR3 loop: CASSLGGNYGYTF. The CDR3 nucleotides read TGTGCCAGCAGCTTAGGGGGTAACTATGGCTACACCTTC.